This T cell receptor (beta chain) was profiled in a study of PD-1 blockade in classical Hodgkin lymphoma. Findings of the study overall: By C4D1, CD4+ diversity increased significantly, especially in complete responders. Compared with healthy donors, newly diagnosed patients reportedly showed lower baseline TCR diversity.

Relapses following autologous stem cell transplantation were seen in all patients, with brentuximab vedotin exposure varying. The repertoire was sequenced with immunoSEQ multiplex PCR; TCRdb's copy has only in-frame clones and lacks some. This table has 95,000 to 100,000 clones, around nine tenths appearing once. As for this clone: What it binds is unknown. The sample contains more than one DNA sequence encoding this CDR3.

Germline loops: CDR1 SGHVS, CDR2 FNYEAQ. Trimming pared 1 base from V and 4 bases from J, leaving 3 bases between. CDR3 length: 12 residues. This sequence originates from a human donor with classical Hodgkin lymphoma. The V and J genes are TRBV7-6 and TRBJ2-3; D is uncertain. Material: peripheral blood mononuclear cells (PBMCs), obtained before the second cycle of nivolumab. The chain's CDR3 is CASSLGPDTQYF. Here the CDR3 DNA reads TGTGCCAGCAGCTTAGGCCCAGATACGCAGTATTTT.